These T cell receptor beta chains were read from a single sample in a study of blood T cell repertoires in COVID-19. Measured with immunoSEQ multiplex PCR; TCRdb has only the in-frame clones, and not every one. The repertoire has about 160,000 clones, around nine tenths of them found once; the top ten carry less than 8.5%. The sequenced sample consisted of PBMCs or T cells enriched from blood (not recorded which). The receptors shown here come from a woman in her fifties or sixties who had recovered from COVID-19. CDR3s include the opening cysteine and the closing phenylalanine or tryptophan. A D gene is named only where the DNA matches it firmly. Rows give clone size only sometimes, using once, few, many, or a class for an expanded clone.

j_call v_call cdr3_length d_call clone_size cdr3_nt cdr3_aa
TRBJ1-2 TRBV7-9 14 NA medium-sized TGTGCCAGCAGCCCAGTCCCCTCTAACTATGGCTACACCTTC CASSPVPSNYGYTF
TRBJ1-6 TRBV6-5 16 NA NA TGTGCCAGCAGTTACTCGGCAGATTTCTATAATTCACCCCTCCACTTT CASSYSADFYNSPLHF
TRBJ2-3 TRBV9 15 NA NA TGTGCCAGCAGCCTCCGCCCCAGCGCAAGTGATACGCAGTATTTT CASSLRPSASDTQYF
TRBJ2-1 TRBV7-9 18 TRBD2 NA TGTGCCAGCAGCCCCAAGGTCCGCCTAGCGGGCTCCTACAATGAGCAGTTCTTC CASSPKVRLAGSYNEQFF
TRBJ1-1 TRBV27 15 NA once TGTGCCAGCAGGCCCTTACAGGGTATGAACACTGAAGCTTTCTTT CASRPLQGMNTEAFF
TRBJ1-2 TRBV18 14 NA once TGTGCCAGCTCACCCCAAGACACCCCCTATGGCTACACCTTC CASSPQDTPYGYTF
TRBJ1-6 TRBV27 18 TRBD1 NA TGTGCCAGCAGTTTATCTCCGGGACAGAGCTCCTATAATTCACCCCTCCACTTT CASSLSPGQSSYNSPLHF
TRBJ1-2 TRBV15 15 NA NA TGTGCCACCAGCAGAGATTTGCGCCCCAACTATGGCTACACCTTC CATSRDLRPNYGYTF
TRBJ1-5 TRBV25-1 15 TRBD1 NA TGTGCCAGCAGTGCCTCGGGACAGGGTTTGGTCGGCCAGCATTTT CASSASGQGLVGQHF
TRBJ2-3 TRBV11-1 15 NA NA TGTGCCAGCAGTCCCCCGCAGGGTAACCCAGATACGCAGTATTTT CASSPPQGNPDTQYF
TRBJ2-1 TRBV19 15 NA NA TGTGCCAGTACCGTGGGGAGGTTGAGCTACAATGAGCAGTTCTTC CASTVGRLSYNEQFF
TRBJ1-2 TRBV2 16 NA NA TGTGCCAGCAGTGAAGCGTTTGGGGGCACAAGCTATGGCTACACCTTC CASSEAFGGTSYGYTF
TRBJ1-2 TRBV7-9 13 NA NA TGTGCCAGCAGCTTAACAGAGATAAAAAGCTACACCTTC CASSLTEIKSYTF
TRBJ2-3 TRBV5-6 15 TRBD2 NA TGTGCCAGCAGCTCGGGACTAGCGGGCACAGATACGCAGTATTTT CASSSGLAGTDTQYF
TRBJ2-7 TRBV5-1 14 NA NA TGCGCCAGCAGAGTCGGGGACGGGGGTTACGAGCAGTACTTC CASRVGDGGYEQYF
TRBJ1-2 TRBV29-1 12 TRBD1 NA TGCAGCGCCAGACAGGGGACCTATGGCTACACCTTC CSARQGTYGYTF
TRBJ1-2 TRBV3-1/TRBV3-2 13 NA NA TGTGCCAGCAGCCGCGAGGGGGTCGGAGGCTACACCTTC CASSREGVGGYTF
TRBJ1-4 TRBV5-1 14 NA NA TGCGCCAGCCGGGTGGCAGCGGTAAATGAAAAACTGTTTTTT CASRVAAVNEKLFF
TRBJ2-6 TRBV5-1 16 TRBD1 once TGCGCCAGCAGCTTGCCACAGGGGGTAGGGGCCAACGTCCTGACTTTC CASSLPQGVGANVLTF
TRBJ2-3 TRBV2 14 TRBD1 NA TGTGCCAGCAGAGAAACAGGGGTAGGAGATACGCAGTATTTT CASRETGVGDTQYF
TRBJ2-5 TRBV12-3/TRBV12-4 12 NA NA TGTGCCAGCAGCCGAGGGGGTGAGACCCAGTACTTC CASSRGGETQYF
TRBJ1-3 TRBV27 15 TRBD1 NA TGTGCCAGCAGTGAGAGCCCAACAGGGGTGGACACCATATATTTT CASSESPTGVDTIYF
TRBJ2-5 TRBV9 15 TRBD2 NA TGTGCCAGCAGCGAGGGACTAGCGGGGGAAGAGACCCAGTACTTC CASSEGLAGEETQYF
TRBJ1-2 TRBV5-6 13 TRBD1 NA TGTGCCAGCAGCATTTACAGGGGTTATGGCTACACCTTC CASSIYRGYGYTF
TRBJ2-7 TRBV7-2 13 TRBD1 NA TGTGCCAGCAGCGGGGGACAGGGGCGCGAGCAGTACTTC CASSGGQGREQYF
TRBJ1-2 TRBV7-8 14 TRBD1 NA TGTGCCAGCACCGCGACAGGGACGGGCTATGGCTACACCTTC CASTATGTGYGYTF
TRBJ1-2 TRBV18 15 NA NA TGTGCCAGCTCACCTGGAGGAGGAGGGGAGGAAGGCTACACCTTC CASSPGGGGEEGYTF
TRBJ1-3 TRBV19 16 NA NA TGTGCCAGTAGTATCCGTGTGGGGGCTAGTGGAAACACCATATATTTT CASSIRVGASGNTIYF
TRBJ1-5 TRBV19 15 NA NA TGTGCCAGTAGTATAGACAGGGAGGTAGGACAGCCCCAGCATTTT CASSIDREVGQPQHF
TRBJ2-1 TRBV30 14 NA NA TGTGCCTGGGGGGGGGCAGGGGCCCACAATGAGCAGTTCTTC CAWGGAGAHNEQFF
TRBJ2-2 TRBV7-9 18 NA NA TGTGCCAGCAGCTTAGTCCTTCGAGTTAAAGGGGGCACCGGGGAGCTGTTTTTT CASSLVLRVKGGTGELFF
TRBJ2-1 TRBV27 14 TRBD2 NA TGTGCCAGCAGTTTACGGGGGGACCCGCATGAGCAGTTCTTC CASSLRGDPHEQFF
TRBJ1-1 TRBV7-2 13 NA once TGTGCCAGCAGACCGGCCACAGCCACTGAAGCTTTCTTT CASRPATATEAFF
TRBJ1-5 TRBV2 15 TRBD1 NA TGTGCCAGCAGTGTAGGGACAGCTAGCAATCAGCCCCAGCATTTT CASSVGTASNQPQHF
TRBJ2-7 TRBV27 16 TRBD1 NA TGTGCCAGCAGCCCGGGACAGGTACTATTCTCCTACGAGCAGTACTTC CASSPGQVLFSYEQYF
TRBJ1-1 TRBV7-9 15 NA NA TGTGCCAGCAGCTTAGGGACGACAGCCGCCTCTGTCGCTTTCTTT CASSLGTTAASVAFF
TRBJ1-1 TRBV5-4 15 TRBD1 NA TGTGCCAGCAGCTGGGGACAGGGGAAAAGGGCTGAAGCTTTCTTT CASSWGQGKRAEAFF
TRBJ2-7 TRBV9 14 NA NA TGTGCCAGCAGCGCCGGGACTCATTCCTACGAGCAGTACTTC CASSAGTHSYEQYF
TRBJ2-7 TRBV7-9 13 TRBD1 NA TGTGCCAGCAGCTTGGAAGGACAGGGCGAGCAGTACTTC CASSLEGQGEQYF
TRBJ1-4 TRBV24-1 13 NA once TGTGCCACCAGTGCTTCCAGGGTCCAAAAACTGTTTTTT CATSASRVQKLFF
TRBJ1-1 TRBV2 11 TRBD1 NA TGTGCCAGCAGTGTTGACAGGGTTGCTTTCTTT CASSVDRVAFF
TRBJ1-1 TRBV27 13 TRBD1 once TGTGCCAGCAGTCTACAGGGGGCCACTGAAGCTTTCTTT CASSLQGATEAFF